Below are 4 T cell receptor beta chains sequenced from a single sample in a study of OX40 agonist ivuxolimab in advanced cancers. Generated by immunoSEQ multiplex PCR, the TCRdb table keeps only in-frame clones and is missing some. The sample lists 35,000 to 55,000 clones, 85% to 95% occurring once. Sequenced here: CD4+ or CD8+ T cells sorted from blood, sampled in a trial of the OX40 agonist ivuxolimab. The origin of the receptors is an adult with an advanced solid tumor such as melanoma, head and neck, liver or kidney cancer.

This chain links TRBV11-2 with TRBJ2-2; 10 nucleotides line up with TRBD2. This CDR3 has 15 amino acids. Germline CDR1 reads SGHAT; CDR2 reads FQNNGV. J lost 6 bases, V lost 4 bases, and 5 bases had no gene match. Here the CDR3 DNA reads TGTGCCAGCAGCTCGGGACTAGCGACGGCCGGGGAGCTGTTTTTT. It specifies CASSSGLATAGELFF.

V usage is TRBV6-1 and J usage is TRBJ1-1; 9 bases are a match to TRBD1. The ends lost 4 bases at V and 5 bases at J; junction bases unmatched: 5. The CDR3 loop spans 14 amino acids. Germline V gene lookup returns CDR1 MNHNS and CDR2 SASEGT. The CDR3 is CASSATGGGTEAFF. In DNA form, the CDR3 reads TGTGCCAGCAGTGCTACAGGGGGCGGGACTGAAGCTTTCTTT.

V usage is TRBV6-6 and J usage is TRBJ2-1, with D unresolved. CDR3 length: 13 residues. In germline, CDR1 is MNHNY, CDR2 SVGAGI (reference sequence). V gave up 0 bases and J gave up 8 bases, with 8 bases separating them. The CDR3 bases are TGTGCCAGCAGTTACTCGATTGAGGATGAGCAGTTCTTC. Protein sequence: CASSYSIEDEQFF.

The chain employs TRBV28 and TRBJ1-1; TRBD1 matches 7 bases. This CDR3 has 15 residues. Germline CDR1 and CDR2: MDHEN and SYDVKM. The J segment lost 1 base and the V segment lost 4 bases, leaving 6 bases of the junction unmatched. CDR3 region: CASSWTGESNTEAFF. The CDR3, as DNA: TGTGCCAGCAGTTGGACAGGAGAATCGAACACTGAAGCTTTCTTT.